This T cell receptor beta chain was identified in a study of CXCR3-negative and CXCR3-positive naive CD8 T cells. Study background: TRB reads totalled about 150 million, about 1.5 +/- 0.3 million per library. Study observations and caveats: In both naive subsets diversity was comparably high, whereas memory CD8+ cells showed much lower diversity. Hydrophobicity was higher for TRB CDR3s found in CXCR3-positive naive cells than in CXCR3-negative naive cells.

A word on this clonotype: Its antigen is unknown.

Germline V gene sequence: CDR1 MNHNY, CDR2 SVGAGI (reference sequence). The length of the CDR3 is 17 residues. The libraries of TRB cDNA were constructed through 5' RACE using UMI labels. After re-calling the 5' RACE reads, TCRdb lists one entry per CDR3 protein, DNA absent. There are approximately 8,700 distinct CDR3 sequences in the sample, with roughly 1% held by the top ten. CD45RO-CCR7+CD27+CD95- expression identified naive CD8+ T cells. This clonotype was sampled from a human donor in good health. Some clones in this sample may be carry-over from other donors' samples. V and J are TRBV6-6 and TRBJ2-5; TCRdb outputs TRBD2, but without DNA this stays unchecked. Sequenced input: naive CXCR3- CD8+ T cells from blood. Subset meaning: CD45RO-CCR7+CD27+CD95- naive CD8+ T cells lacking CXCR3 (TNR3-). CDR3 sequence reads: CASSYSRGQYVPETQYF.